The rows below give T cell receptor beta chains drawn from one sample of a study of T-cell memory formation after mild COVID-19. TCRdb independently ran MiXCR on the 5' RACE reads; one entry per CDR3 protein. This table holds hundreds of thousands of distinct CDR3 sequences, approximately 15% found once. Material for sequencing was PBMCs or a T cell subset sorted from them (not recorded which). These receptors were collected from an adult woman who had mild COVID-19 (a few samples of this study predate the infection). Cell type and time point are not known. Both conserved end residues are part of each CDR3. The order of the fields is V gene, J gene, clone size, CDR3 length, D gene, CDR3 protein, CDR3 DNA. The D gene is left open where the match is weak. Rows give clone size only sometimes, using once, few, many, or a class for an expanded clone.

TRBV7-9	TRBJ2-1	-	16	TRBD1	CASSRQGMGSYNEQFF	TGTGCCAGCAGCCGACAGGGAATGGGCTCCTACAATGAGCAGTTCTTC
TRBV25-1	TRBJ2-7	-	17	TRBD1	CASSERTQRGQGCEQYF	TGTGCCAGCAGTGAGCGAACCCAACGGGGACAGGGGTGCGAGCAGTACTTC
TRBV11-3	TRBJ2-5	-	13	-	CASSPDWQETQYF	TGTGCCAGCAGCCCGGACTGGCAAGAGACCCAGTACTTC
TRBV20-1	TRBJ2-7	-	15	-	CSAIRAGTPGNEQYF	TGCAGTGCTATCCGAGCGGGTACCCCGGGGAACGAGCAGTACTTC
TRBV20-1	TRBJ1-1	few	14	-	CSATTRSVSTEAFF	TGCAGTGCTACGACACGGTCTGTGAGCACTGAAGCTTTCTTT
TRBV7-9	TRBJ2-7	-	14	-	CASSLAPQSSEQYF	TGTGCCAGCAGCTTAGCGCCCCAATCGAGCGAGCAGTACTTC
TRBV12-3/TRBV12-4	TRBJ1-2	-	12	-	CASSSGYYGYTF	TGTGCCAGCAGTTCAGGGTATTATGGCTACACCTTC
TRBV7-6	TRBJ2-1	few	14	-	CASSSSGPYNEQFF	TGTGCCAGCAGCTCATCCGGACCCTACAATGAGCAGTTCTTC
TRBV24-1	TRBJ2-1	few	15	-	CATSDFGGSYNEQFF	TGTGCCACCAGTGATTTTGGGGGATCCTACAATGAGCAGTTCTTC
TRBV27	TRBJ2-7	few	14	TRBD2	CASSPGASGYEQYF	TGTGCCAGCTCACCAGGCGCTAGCGGATACGAGCAGTACTTC
TRBV12-3/TRBV12-4	TRBJ2-5	few	16	TRBD1	CASSVGTVKSKETQYF	TGTGCCAGCAGTGTGGGGACAGTCAAATCGAAAGAGACCCAGTACTTC
TRBV29-1	TRBJ2-1	-	18	TRBD2	CSVGSETSGRSRYNEQFF	TGCAGCGTTGGTTCCGAGACTAGCGGGAGGTCTCGGTACAATGAGCAGTTCTTC
TRBV12-5	TRBJ1-1	-	11	-	CASGLDTEAFF	TGTGCTAGTGGTTTGGACACTGAAGCTTTCTTT
TRBV21-1	TRBJ1-3	-	13	-	CACGREGRNTIYF	TGTGCCTGCGGGCGCGAGGGGCGAAACACCATATATTTT
TRBV7-2	TRBJ2-3	-	18	TRBD2	CASSPRTSGRWGTDTQYF	TGTGCCAGCAGCCCCCGGACTAGCGGGAGATGGGGCACAGATACGCAGTATTTT
TRBV5-5	TRBJ1-1	few	15	TRBD1	CASSLVAGGTTEAFF	TGTGCCAGCAGCTTGGTGGCAGGGGGGACCACTGAAGCTTTCTTT
TRBV6-6	TRBJ2-2	-	17	TRBD1	CASSKGTGGPNTGELFF	TGTGCCAGCAGTAAAGGGACAGGGGGTCCGAACACCGGGGAGCTGTTTTTT
TRBV11-3	TRBJ2-1	-	16	TRBD2	CASSTGLAGVWDEQFF	TGTGCCAGCAGCACGGGACTAGCGGGAGTTTGGGATGAGCAGTTCTTC
TRBV6-1	TRBJ2-3	few	14	-	CASSGGRDADTQYF	TGTGCCAGCAGTGGGGGCAGGGACGCAGATACGCAGTATTTT
TRBV12-3/TRBV12-4	TRBJ1-2	-	12	-	CASSNSLGGYTF	TGTGCCAGCAGCAACTCCCTCGGGGGCTACACCTTC
TRBV20-1	TRBJ1-1	few	14	TRBD1	CSATYRGYGTEAFF	TGCAGTGCGACGTACAGGGGGTATGGCACTGAAGCTTTCTTT
TRBV5-1	TRBJ2-3	-	17	TRBD2	CASRGLALAGQADTQYF	TGCGCCAGCAGGGGTCTGGCACTAGCGGGGCAGGCAGATACGCAGTATTTT
TRBV29-1	TRBJ2-1	-	15	TRBD2	CSEAPPGGLYNEQFF	TGCAGCGAGGCCCCGCCGGGGGGGCTCTACAATGAGCAGTTCTTC
TRBV12-3/TRBV12-4	TRBJ1-2	few	14	TRBD1	CASSFKTGAYGYTF	TGTGCCAGCAGTTTTAAGACAGGGGCCTATGGCTACACCTTC